Reported below is one T cell receptor (beta chain). V lost 4 bases and J 8 bases, leaving 14 bases between the germline ends. Germline assignment: CDR1 LGHDT and CDR2 YNNKEL (reference sequence). The CDR3 runs 13 residues. The data derive from a study of blood T cell repertoires in COVID-19. Study-level background: The origin of the acute and convalescent COVID-19 samples was the United States, Italy and Spain.

As processed by the authors: Counts of nucleated cells, estimated from reference gene primer amplification, were obtained. Method: immunoSEQ multiplex PCR; TCRdb's copy keeps in-frame clones and lacks some. The V and J calls and clone size were taken over from that table, and D and trimming were inferred from the DNA. The data contain about 410,000 clones, approximately 90% of them seen just once; the ten biggest clones take up over 1.1%. Sequences were obtained from peripheral blood. The rearrangement links TRBV3-1 (or the pseudogene TRBV3-2) to TRBJ1-2, with TRBD1 as a possible D gene (5 bases). The receptor was isolated from a woman under 40 with active or convalescent COVID-19. The CDR3 spells CASSPPAGSGYTF. CDR3 DNA sequence: TGTGCCAGCAGCCCCCCGGCAGGGTCGGGCTACACCTTC.